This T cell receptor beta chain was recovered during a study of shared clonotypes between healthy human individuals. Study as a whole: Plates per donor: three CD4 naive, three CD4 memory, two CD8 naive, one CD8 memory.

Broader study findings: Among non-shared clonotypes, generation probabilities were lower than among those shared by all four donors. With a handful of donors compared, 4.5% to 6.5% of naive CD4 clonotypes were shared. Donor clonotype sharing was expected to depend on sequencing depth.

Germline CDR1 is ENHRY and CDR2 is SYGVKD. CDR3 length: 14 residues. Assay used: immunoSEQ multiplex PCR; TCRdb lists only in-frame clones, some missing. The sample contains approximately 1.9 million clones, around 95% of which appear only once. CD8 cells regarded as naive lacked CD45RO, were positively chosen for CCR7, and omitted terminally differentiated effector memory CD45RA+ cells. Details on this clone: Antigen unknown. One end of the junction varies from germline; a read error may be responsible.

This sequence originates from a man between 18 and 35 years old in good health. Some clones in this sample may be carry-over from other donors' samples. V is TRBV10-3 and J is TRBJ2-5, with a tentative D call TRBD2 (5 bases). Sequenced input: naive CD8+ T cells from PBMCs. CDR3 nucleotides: TGTGCCATCGGTGAGGGCCCTTCTCAAGAGACCCAGTACTTC. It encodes CAIGEGPSQETQYF.